Below, one T cell receptor (beta chain) is given with its context. The antigen is not known. This entry belongs to a study of shared clonotypes between healthy human individuals. Study-level results: Naive CD4 clonotypes overlapped across a few donors at approximately 5.3%.

Assay used: immunoSEQ multiplex PCR; TCRdb lists only in-frame clones, some missing. The sample lists about 1 million clones; 70% to 80% were seen once. The V gene's germline CDR1 is MRHNA and CDR2 SNTAGT. The CDR3 consists of 14 residues. V was clipped by 4 bases and J by 0 bases, with 6 bases between them. Both subsets, CD45RA+ naive and CD45RA-negative memory, were split from the CD4+ cells. The V gene is TRBV6-4, the J gene TRBJ2-2; D ambiguous. This TCR derives from a man between 18 and 29 years old in good health. Specimen: memory CD4+ T cells sorted from blood. Documented subset: CD45RA-negative fraction. The CDR3 sequence is CASSAQTNTGELFF. The CDR3, as DNA: TGTGCCAGCAGTGCACAGACGAACACCGGGGAGCTGTTTTTT.